The sequence of this T cell receptor beta chain was determined in a study of blood T cell repertoires in COVID-19. Method: immunoSEQ multiplex PCR; TCRdb's copy keeps in-frame clones and lacks some. The sample carries approximately 200,000 clones, roughly 88% recorded once. The clonotype originates from a man aged 18 to 29 with active or convalescent COVID-19. The sequencing sample was made of peripheral blood.

The CDR3 DNA reads as TGCAGCGTTGCAGCGCCCAACAATGAGCAGTTCTTC. It translates to CSVAAPNNEQFF. The V gene is TRBV29-1, the J gene TRBJ2-1; D not certain. CDR3 size: 12 residues. The germline V gene has CDR1 SQVTM and CDR2 ANQGSEA. V lost 4 bases and J lost 5, with 9 bases in between.